Listed below are T cell receptor beta chains from one sample, sequenced in a study of T-cell reconstitution after alpha-beta-depleted transplantation in children. From the PCR reads, TCRdb called clonotypes with MiXCR, one entry per CDR3 protein. The sample carries 90,000 to 130,000 distinct CDR3 sequences, approximately 6% recorded once. The sequencing used PBMCs, mostly from graft donor cells, collected 360 days after TCRalphabeta/CD19-depleted stem cell transplant. All receptors come from a male patient aged 2 to 10 who had a stem cell transplant for acute lymphoblastic leukemia, so the T cells may come from the graft donor. Each CDR3 is given with its conserved first and last residue. A D gene is named only where the DNA matches it firmly. Clone size is stated in some rows and not others, as once, few, many or a class when expanded.

abundance	v_gene	d_gene	j_gene	CDR3nt	CDR3aa
many	TRBV20-1	NA	TRBJ2-2	TGCAGTGCTAGAGATCCCTGGCTAGAGACCGGGGAGCTGTTTTTT	CSARDPWLETGELFF
NA	TRBV7-9	TRBD2	TRBJ2-2	TGTGCCAGCAGCTTAGCGGGAGGGGCAACCGGGGAGCTGTTTTTT	CASSLAGGATGELFF
NA	TRBV27	NA	TRBJ2-5	TGTGCCAGCAGTCCGCGCAGGGAAAGATTCGGGACCCAGTACTTC	CASSPRRERFGTQYF
many	TRBV9	NA	TRBJ1-2	TGTGCCAGCAGCGTAGAAGGAGCCTATGGCTACACCTTC	CASSVEGAYGYTF
many	TRBV4-3	TRBD1	TRBJ2-4	TGCGCCAGCAGCCAAGACAGCGGACAGGGCAACATTCAGTACTTC	CASSQDSGQGNIQYF
NA	TRBV6-4	NA	TRBJ1-2	TGTGCCAGCAGTGACCGATACGGTGGATATTTCGACTATGGCTACACCTTC	CASSDRYGGYFDYGYTF
NA	TRBV6-5	NA	TRBJ2-7	TGTGCCAGCAGTTACCTCTACGGATCCTACGAGCAGTACTTC	CASSYLYGSYEQYF
many	TRBV6-5	NA	TRBJ1-2	TGTGCCAGCAGTTACCCCCCGTGGAGGTATAGAGATGGCTACACCTTC	CASSYPPWRYRDGYTF
many	TRBV4-1	NA	TRBJ2-1	TGCGCCAGCAGCTACTCCGGGACCAATGGAGGTGAGCAGTTCTTC	CASSYSGTNGGEQFF
many	TRBV20-1	NA	TRBJ1-5	TGCAGTGCTAGTCCGAATCAGCCCCAGCATTTT	CSASPNQPQHF
few	TRBV7-6	NA	TRBJ2-7	TGTGCCAGCAGCCCCCGACAGGCTAGCTCCTACGAGCAGTACTTC	CASSPRQASSYEQYF
many	TRBV7-8	TRBD2	TRBJ2-3	TGTGCCAGCAGCCCGCTGGGACTAGCGGGGGCAGATACGCAGTATTTT	CASSPLGLAGADTQYF
many	TRBV10-3	TRBD1	TRBJ1-2	TGTGCCATCAAACAGGGGGATGGCTACACCTTC	CAIKQGDGYTF
few	TRBV28	TRBD1	TRBJ1-1	TGTGCCAGCAGTTTTATAGGGACAGTAAACACTGAAGCTTTCTTT	CASSFIGTVNTEAFF
few	TRBV6-2/TRBV6-3	TRBD1	TRBJ1-4	TGTGCCAGCCACCAGACAGGGGAGGATGAAAAACTGTTTTTT	CASHQTGEDEKLFF
many	TRBV5-1	NA	TRBJ1-1	TGCGCCAGCAGCTCGGACAATCTGAACACTGAAGCTTTCTTT	CASSSDNLNTEAFF
few	TRBV28	NA	TRBJ1-2	TGTGCCAGCAGTTCCAGGGGTTACGGCTACACCTTC	CASSSRGYGYTF
few	TRBV6-1	NA	TRBJ2-7	TGTGCCAGCAGTGAGGTGGGGCTCGGGAGAAGCTCCTACGAGCAGTACTTC	CASSEVGLGRSSYEQYF
many	TRBV27	NA	TRBJ1-4	TGTGCCAGCAGTTTGCGGTCTGCAACTAATGAAAAACTGTTTTTT	CASSLRSATNEKLFF
NA	TRBV5-1	TRBD2	TRBJ2-7	TGCGCCAGCAGCATATCGACTAGCAGGCTGGAGCAGTACTTC	CASSISTSRLEQYF
NA	TRBV20-1	NA	TRBJ2-2	TGCAGTGCTAGAGATCTAAGGACGGCGCCGAACACCGGGGAGCTGTTTTTT	CSARDLRTAPNTGELFF
many	TRBV5-6	NA	TRBJ2-5	TGTGCCAGCAGCTTGGTTAGTGGGCAAGAGACCCAGTACTTC	CASSLVSGQETQYF
few	TRBV7-6	NA	TRBJ2-5	TGTGCCAGCAGCTTAGCTCTGGGGCAGCAAGAGACCCAGTACTTC	CASSLALGQQETQYF
many	TRBV6-5	NA	TRBJ2-1	TGTGCCAGCAGTCCGGAGGTGGCCTACAATGAGCAGTTCTTC	CASSPEVAYNEQFF
NA	TRBV27	NA	TRBJ1-6	TGTGCCAGCAGTTCGCAGCCCTTTTACAATTCACCCCTCCACTTT	CASSSQPFYNSPLHF
few	TRBV6-5	TRBD1	TRBJ1-2	TGTGCCAGCAGTTACGCGGACAGGGATGGCTACACCTTC	CASSYADRDGYTF
many	TRBV15	TRBD1	TRBJ2-1	TGTGCCACCAGCAGAGGGGACAGATACAATGAGCAGTTCTTC	CATSRGDRYNEQFF
many	TRBV29-1	TRBD2	TRBJ2-7	TGCAGCGTTGAATTGGGGGCGGGAGGTAGCGAGCAGTACTTC	CSVELGAGGSEQYF
many	TRBV11-1	TRBD2	TRBJ2-1	TGTGCCAGCAGCCTTACCCTCCTAGCGGGAAAGGTTAATGAGCAGTTCTTC	CASSLTLLAGKVNEQFF
many	TRBV11-2	TRBD1	TRBJ2-5	TGTGCCAGCAGCCGAAGGGGGCAGGAGACCCAGTACTTC	CASSRRGQETQYF
NA	TRBV6-2/TRBV6-3	NA	TRBJ1-2	TGTGCCAGCAGCCAGGCATCGGCGGACGGAAACTATGGCTACACCTTC	CASSQASADGNYGYTF
many	TRBV27	NA	TRBJ1-1	TGTGCCAGCAGGATAGGGGGAACTGAAGCTTTCTTT	CASRIGGTEAFF
many	TRBV12-3/TRBV12-4	NA	TRBJ2-5	TGTGCCAGCAGTTTACCACAGAAGGGGGAAATGACCCAGTACTTC	CASSLPQKGEMTQYF
many	TRBV5-1	NA	TRBJ2-6	TGCGCCAGCAAAGGCAGCATCTCTGGGGCCAACGTCCTGACTTTC	CASKGSISGANVLTF
many	TRBV12-3/TRBV12-4	TRBD1	TRBJ2-7	TGTGCCAGCAGCCTATATGGACAGGGCGAGTACGAGCAGTACTTC	CASSLYGQGEYEQYF
many	TRBV24-1	NA	TRBJ1-1	TGTGCCACCAGTGAAGGGGGGCAAAGTGAAGCTTTCTTT	CATSEGGQSEAFF
few	TRBV6-1	TRBD1	TRBJ2-7	TGTGCCAGCATGGGACAGGGAACACGCGAGCAGTACTTC	CASMGQGTREQYF